This T cell receptor (beta chain) comes out of a study of blood T cell repertoires in COVID-19. This CDR3 contains 12 residues. The germline gives CDR1 MDHEN, CDR2 SYDVKM. V lost 5 bases, J lost 10 bases, and 4 bases stayed unmatched. Method: immunoSEQ multiplex PCR; TCRdb's copy keeps in-frame clones and lacks some. The data hold 40,000 to 50,000 clones, with roughly nine tenths observed a single time. This clone was detected a few times. This TCR derives from a middle-aged man with active COVID-19. Sequenced material: peripheral blood. The chain combines TRBV28 with TRBJ1-1; TRBD1 aligns across 10 bases. CDR3 sequence reads: CASSRQGARAFF. CDR3 bases: TGTGCCAGCAGTCGACAGGGGGCAAGAGCTTTCTTT.